This TCR beta chain emerged from a study of graft-versus-host responses after intestinal transplantation. Study-wide context: Once they had received anti-thymocyte globulin induction, all recipients took tacrolimus and steroids for about three years.

Sequenced by immunoSEQ multiplex PCR; TCRdb stores in-frame clones only, minus some. The repertoire holds about 4,500 clones, with approximately 80% as singletons. The CDR3 has 18 amino acids. The J segment lost 6 bases and the V segment lost 4 bases, leaving 18 bases of the junction unmatched. Germline values: CDR1 LNHDA, CDR2 SQIVND (reference sequence). The graft tissue was processed, and this released both intraepithelial and lamina propria lymphocytes. The receptor's source is a human patient who received an intestinal transplant, so some T cells may come from the graft donor. The specimen comprised ileum tissue, sampled around 340 days after intestinal transplantation. This rearrangement joins TRBV19 to TRBJ2-1; 7 bases match TRBD2. The CDR3 here is CASSRSAGWRELGNEQFF. In DNA, the CDR3 is TGTGCCAGTAGTAGGTCGGCGGGGTGGCGGGAGCTGGGCAATGAGCAGTTCTTC.